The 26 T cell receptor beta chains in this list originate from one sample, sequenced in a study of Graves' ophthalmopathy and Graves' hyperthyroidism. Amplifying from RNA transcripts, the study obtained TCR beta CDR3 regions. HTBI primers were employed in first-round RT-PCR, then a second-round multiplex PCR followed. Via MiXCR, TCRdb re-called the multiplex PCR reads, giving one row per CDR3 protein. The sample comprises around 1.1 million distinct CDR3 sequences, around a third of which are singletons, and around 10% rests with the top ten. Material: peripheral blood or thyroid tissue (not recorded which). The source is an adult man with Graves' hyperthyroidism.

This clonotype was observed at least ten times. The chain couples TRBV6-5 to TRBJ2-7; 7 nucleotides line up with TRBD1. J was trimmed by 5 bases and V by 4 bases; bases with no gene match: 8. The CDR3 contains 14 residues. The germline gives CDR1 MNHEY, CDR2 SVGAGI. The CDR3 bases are TGTGCCAGCAGTTTCCGGGACAGTCGTGACGAGCAGTACTTC. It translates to CASSFRDSRDEQYF.

In DNA, the CDR3 is TGTGCCAGCAGCTTATGGGAAGGGGAAGCTTTCTTT. It yields the protein CASSLWEGEAFF. This chain uses TRBV11-2 with TRBJ1-1; no definite D call. Germline V CDR1 and CDR2: SGHAT, FQNNGV. The CDR3 covers 12 residues. V was trimmed by 2 bases and J by 8 bases, leaving 9 bases between them.

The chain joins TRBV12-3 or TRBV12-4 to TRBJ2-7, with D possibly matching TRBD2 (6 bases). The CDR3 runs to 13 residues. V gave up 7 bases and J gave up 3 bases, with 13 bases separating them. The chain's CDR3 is CASNGGGIYEQYF. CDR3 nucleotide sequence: TGTGCCAGCAATGGTGGGGGGATCTACGAGCAGTACTTC.

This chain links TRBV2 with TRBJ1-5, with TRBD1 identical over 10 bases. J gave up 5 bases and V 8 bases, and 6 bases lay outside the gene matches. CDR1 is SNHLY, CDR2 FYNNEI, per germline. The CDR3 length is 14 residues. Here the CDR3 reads CASRLDRGDQPQHF. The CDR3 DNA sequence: TGTGCCAGCCGACTGGACAGGGGGGATCAGCCCCAGCATTTT.

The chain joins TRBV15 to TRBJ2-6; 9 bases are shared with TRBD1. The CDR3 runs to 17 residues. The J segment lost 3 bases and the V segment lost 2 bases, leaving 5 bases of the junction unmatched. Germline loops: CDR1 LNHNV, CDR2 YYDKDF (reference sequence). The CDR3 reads CATSRSTGGDGANVLTF. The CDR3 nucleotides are TGTGCCACCAGCAGATCGACAGGGGGGGATGGGGCCAACGTCCTGACTTTC.

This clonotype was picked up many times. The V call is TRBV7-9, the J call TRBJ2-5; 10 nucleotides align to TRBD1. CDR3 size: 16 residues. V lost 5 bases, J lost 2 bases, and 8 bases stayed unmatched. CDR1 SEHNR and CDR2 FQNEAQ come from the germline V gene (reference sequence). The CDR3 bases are TGTGCCAGCAGCGTCCGGGACAGGGGTTCACAAGAGACCCAGTACTTC. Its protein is CASSVRDRGSQETQYF. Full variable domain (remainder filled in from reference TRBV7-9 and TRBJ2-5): DTGVSQNPRHKITKRGQNVTFRCDPISEHNRLYWYRQTLGQGPEFLTYFQNEAQLEKSRLLSDRFSAERPKGSFSTLEIQRTEQGDSAMYLCASSVRDRGSQETQYFGPGTRLLVL.

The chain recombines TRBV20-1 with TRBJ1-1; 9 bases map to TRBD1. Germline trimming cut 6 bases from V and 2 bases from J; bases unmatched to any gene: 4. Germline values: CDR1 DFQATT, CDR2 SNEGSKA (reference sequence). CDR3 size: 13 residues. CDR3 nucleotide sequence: TGCAGTGCCTGGGACAGGGTAAACACTGAAGCTTTCTTT. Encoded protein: CSAWDRVNTEAFF.

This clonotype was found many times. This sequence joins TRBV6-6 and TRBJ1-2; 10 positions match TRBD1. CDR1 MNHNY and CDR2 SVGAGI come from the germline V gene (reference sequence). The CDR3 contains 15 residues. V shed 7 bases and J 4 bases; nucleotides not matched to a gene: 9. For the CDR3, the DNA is TGTGCCAGCACAAGACAGGGGGCGCGGAGCTATGGCTACACCTTC. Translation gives CASTRQGARSYGYTF.

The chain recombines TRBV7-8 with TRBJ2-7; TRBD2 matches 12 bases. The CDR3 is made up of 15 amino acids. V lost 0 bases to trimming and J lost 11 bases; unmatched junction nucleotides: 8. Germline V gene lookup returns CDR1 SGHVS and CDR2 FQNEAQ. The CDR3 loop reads CASSLALAGGRVEYF. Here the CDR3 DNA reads TGTGCCAGCAGCTTAGCCCTAGCGGGAGGGCGGGTGGAGTACTTC.

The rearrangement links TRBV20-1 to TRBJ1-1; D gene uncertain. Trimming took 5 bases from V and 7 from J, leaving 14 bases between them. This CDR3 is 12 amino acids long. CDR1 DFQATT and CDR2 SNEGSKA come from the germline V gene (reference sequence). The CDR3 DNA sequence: TGCAGTGCTCGCGGGATGTCTAATGAAGCTTTCTTT. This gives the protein CSARGMSNEAFF.

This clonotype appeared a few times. CDR3 sequence reads: CASSQDPEMNTEAFF. CDR3 nucleotide sequence: TGTGCCAGCAGCCAAGACCCAGAGATGAACACTGAAGCTTTCTTT. This chain joins TRBV3-1 and TRBJ1-1, with D hard to call. This CDR3 comprises 15 residues. V was cut by 0 bases and J by 0 bases, with 8 bases left in between. Looked up from germline, CDR1 is LGHDT and CDR2 is YNNKEL (reference sequence). Using reference TRBV3-1 and TRBJ1-1 for the parts outside the CDR3, the full variable domain is DTAVSQTPKYLVTQMGNDKSIKCEQNLGHDTMYWYKQDSKKFLKIMFSYNNKELIINETVPNRFSPKSPDKAHLNLHINSLELGDSAVYFCASSQDPEMNTEAFFGQGTRLTVV.

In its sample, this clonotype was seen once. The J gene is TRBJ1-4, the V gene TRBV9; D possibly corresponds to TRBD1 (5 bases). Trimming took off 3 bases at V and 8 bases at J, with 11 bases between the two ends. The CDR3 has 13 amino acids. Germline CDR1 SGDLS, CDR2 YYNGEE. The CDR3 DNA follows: TGTGCCAGCAGCGAGGGGACCCCAGAAAAACTGTTTTTT. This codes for CASSEGTPEKLFF.

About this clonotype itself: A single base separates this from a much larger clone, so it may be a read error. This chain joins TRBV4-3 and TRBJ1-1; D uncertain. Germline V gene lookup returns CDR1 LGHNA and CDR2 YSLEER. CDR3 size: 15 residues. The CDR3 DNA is TGCGTCAGCAGCCAAGATCGCCTTAGGAACACTGAAGCTTTCTTT. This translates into CVSSQDRLRNTEAFF.

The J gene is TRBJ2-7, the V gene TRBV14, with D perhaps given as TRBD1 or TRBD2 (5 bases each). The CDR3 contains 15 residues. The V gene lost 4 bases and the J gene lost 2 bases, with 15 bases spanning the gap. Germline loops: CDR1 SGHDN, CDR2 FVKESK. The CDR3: CASSPWGGGTYEQYF. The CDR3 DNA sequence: TGTGCCAGCAGCCCTTGGGGCGGAGGTACCTACGAGCAGTACTTC.

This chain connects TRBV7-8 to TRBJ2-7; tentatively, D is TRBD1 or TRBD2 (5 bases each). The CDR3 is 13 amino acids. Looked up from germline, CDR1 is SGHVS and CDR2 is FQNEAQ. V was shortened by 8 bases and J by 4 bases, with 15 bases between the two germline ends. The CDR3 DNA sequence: TGTGCCAGCCGCCCGGGACCCCTGTACGAGCAGTACTTC. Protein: CASRPGPLYEQYF.

The CDR3 loop is CASSPRPVAGGNLKYNEQFF. CDR3 bases: TGTGCCAGCAGCCCACGTCCTGTGGCGGGGGGCAACCTCAAATACAATGAGCAGTTCTTC. The V gene is TRBV7-6, the J gene TRBJ2-1, with 8 positions matching TRBD2. This CDR3 comprises 20 residues. Losses at the gene ends were 5 bases for V and 4 bases for J; bases not matched to a gene: 22. Germline loops: CDR1 SGHVS, CDR2 FNYEAQ.

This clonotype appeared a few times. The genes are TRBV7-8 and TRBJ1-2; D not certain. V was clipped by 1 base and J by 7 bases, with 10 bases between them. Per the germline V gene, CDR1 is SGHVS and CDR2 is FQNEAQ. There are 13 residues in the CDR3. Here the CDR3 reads CASSLGSLSGYTF. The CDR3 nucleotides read TGTGCCAGCAGCTTAGGCTCCCTAAGTGGCTACACCTTC. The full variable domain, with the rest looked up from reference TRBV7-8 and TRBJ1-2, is GAGVSQSPRYKVAKRGQDVALRCDPISGHVSLFWYQQALGQGPEFLTYFQNEAQLDKSGLPSDRFFAERPEGSVSTLKIQRTQQEDSAVYLCASSLGSLSGYTFGSGTRLTVV.

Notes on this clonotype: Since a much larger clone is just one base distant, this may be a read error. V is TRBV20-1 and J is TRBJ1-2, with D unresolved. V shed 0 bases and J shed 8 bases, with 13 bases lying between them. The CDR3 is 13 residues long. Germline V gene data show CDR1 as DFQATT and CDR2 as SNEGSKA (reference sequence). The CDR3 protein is CSAREAVTMGYTF. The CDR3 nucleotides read TGCAGTGCTAGAGAGGCTGTTACTATGGGCTACACCTTC.

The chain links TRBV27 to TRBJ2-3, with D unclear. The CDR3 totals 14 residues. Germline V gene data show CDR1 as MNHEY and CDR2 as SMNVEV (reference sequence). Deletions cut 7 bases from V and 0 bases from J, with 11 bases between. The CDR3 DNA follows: TGTGCCAGCACACAAGCCGGGAGCACAGATACGCAGTATTTT. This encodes CASTQAGSTDTQYF.

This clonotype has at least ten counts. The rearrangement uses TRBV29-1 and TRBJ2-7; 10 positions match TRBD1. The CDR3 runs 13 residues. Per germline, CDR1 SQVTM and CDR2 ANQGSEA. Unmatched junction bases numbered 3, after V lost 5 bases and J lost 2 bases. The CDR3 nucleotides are TGCAGCGTTTCCGGGACAGGGGCCTACGAGCAGTACTTC. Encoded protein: CSVSGTGAYEQYF.

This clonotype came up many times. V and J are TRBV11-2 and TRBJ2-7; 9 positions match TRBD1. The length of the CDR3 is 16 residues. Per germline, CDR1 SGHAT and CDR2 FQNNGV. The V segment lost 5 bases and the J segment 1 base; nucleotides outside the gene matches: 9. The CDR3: CASSTQPGQGSYEQYF. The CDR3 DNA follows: TGTGCCAGCAGCACACAACCGGGACAGGGTTCCTACGAGCAGTACTTC.

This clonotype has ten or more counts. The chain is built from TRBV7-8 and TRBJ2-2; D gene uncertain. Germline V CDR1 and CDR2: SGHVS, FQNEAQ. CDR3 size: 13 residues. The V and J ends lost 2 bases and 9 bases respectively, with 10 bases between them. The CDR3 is CASSLSTDRELFF. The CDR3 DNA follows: TGTGCCAGCAGCTTATCAACCGACCGGGAGCTGTTTTTT.

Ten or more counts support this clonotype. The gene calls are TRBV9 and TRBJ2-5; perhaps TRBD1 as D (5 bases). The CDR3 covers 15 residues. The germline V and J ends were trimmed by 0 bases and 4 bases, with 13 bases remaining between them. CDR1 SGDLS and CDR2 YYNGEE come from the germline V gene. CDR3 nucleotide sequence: TGTGCCAGCAGCGTAGCTCCAGGGCAAGGAGAGACCCAGTACTTC. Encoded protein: CASSVAPGQGETQYF.

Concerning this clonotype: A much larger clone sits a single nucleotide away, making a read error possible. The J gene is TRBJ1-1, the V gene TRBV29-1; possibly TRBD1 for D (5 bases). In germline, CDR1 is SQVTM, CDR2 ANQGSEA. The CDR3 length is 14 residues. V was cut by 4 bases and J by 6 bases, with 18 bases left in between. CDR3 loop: CSVVGTQPPPEAFF. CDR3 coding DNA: TGCAGCGTTGTGGGGACGCAACCCCCGCCTGAAGCTTTCTTT. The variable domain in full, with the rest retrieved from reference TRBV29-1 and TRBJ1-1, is SAVISQKPSRDICQRGTSLTIQCQVDSQVTMMFWYRQQPGQSLTLIATANQGSEATYESGFVIDKFPISRPNLTFSTLTVSNMSPEDSSIYLCSVVGTQPPPEAFFGQGTRLTVV.

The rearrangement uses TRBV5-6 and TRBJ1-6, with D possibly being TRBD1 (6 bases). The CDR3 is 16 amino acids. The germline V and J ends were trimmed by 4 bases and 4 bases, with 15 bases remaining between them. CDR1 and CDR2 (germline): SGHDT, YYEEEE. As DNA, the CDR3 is TGTGCCAGCAGCATTAACTTGGACAGTTATAATTCACCCCTCCACTTT. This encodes CASSINLDSYNSPLHF.

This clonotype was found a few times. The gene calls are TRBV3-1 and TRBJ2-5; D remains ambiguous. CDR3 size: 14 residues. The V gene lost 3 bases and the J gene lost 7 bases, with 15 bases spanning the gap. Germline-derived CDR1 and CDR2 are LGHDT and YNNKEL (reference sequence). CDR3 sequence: CASSQGTNTGTQYF. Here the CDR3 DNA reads TGTGCCAGCAGCCAGGGAACAAATACGGGGACCCAGTACTTC.